This T cell receptor (beta chain) was identified in a study of technical replicates of blood from a few donors. Method: immunoSEQ multiplex PCR; TCRdb's copy keeps in-frame clones and lacks some. Seen here are around 62,000 clones, 98% observed once, and the top ten hold over 0.15%. The receptor was derived from a human donor in good health. The sample comprised T cells isolated from PBMCs.

The CDR3 loop is CAWSFGPNEKLFF. DNA for the CDR3: TGTGCCTGGAGTTTTGGGCCTAATGAAAAACTGTTTTTT. The chain couples TRBV30 to TRBJ1-4; D unclear. CDR3 length: 13 amino acids. Per germline, CDR1 GTSNPN and CDR2 SVGIG (reference sequence). V was pared by 2 bases and J by 3 bases, with 7 bases between.